What follows are 11 T cell receptor beta chains derived from one specimen sequenced in a study of blood T cell repertoires in COVID-19. Produced via immunoSEQ multiplex PCR; TCRdb's table is partial and in-frame only. The sample records approximately 130,000 clones, 85% to 90% being singletons. The material sequenced was peripheral blood. The receptor source for this set is a man in his 70s with active or convalescent COVID-19.

This rearrangement joins TRBV10-3 to TRBJ1-2; a weak D match, TRBD1 (5 bases). With 3 bases removed from V and 2 bases from J, the gap between germline ends came to 22 bases. The germline V gene has CDR1 ENHRY and CDR2 SYGVKD. This CDR3 has 18 residues. The chain's CDR3 is CAISDRASFQSLNYGYTF. In nucleotides, the CDR3 is TGTGCCATCAGTGACAGGGCGTCATTCCAATCTCTAAACTATGGCTACACCTTC.

The genes are TRBV15 and TRBJ1-5; D is possibly TRBD1 (5 bases). The CDR3 extends over 16 amino acids. V lost 0 bases, J lost 3 bases, and 12 bases lay in between. Germline V gene lookup returns CDR1 LNHNV and CDR2 YYDKDF (reference sequence). The CDR3 spells CATSREISGNNQPQHF. In nucleotides, the CDR3 is TGTGCCACCAGCAGAGAAATTTCAGGGAACAATCAGCCCCAGCATTTT. The full variable domain, in which reference TRBV15 and TRBJ1-5 provide the parts outside the CDR3, is DAMVIQNPRYQVTQFGKPVTLSCSQTLNHNVMYWYQQKSSQAPKLLFHYYDKDFNNEADTPDNFQSRRPNTSFCFLDIRSPGLGDTAMYLCATSREISGNNQPQHFGDGTRLSIL.

The chain employs TRBV10-3 and TRBJ1-4; a weak D match, TRBD1 (6 bases). Germline V gives CDR1 ENHRY, CDR2 SYGVKD. The V gene lost 6 bases and the J gene lost 0 bases, with 8 bases spanning the gap. CDR3 length: 14 residues. The CDR3: CAISSGATNEKLFF. The CDR3 DNA follows: TGTGCCATCAGCTCAGGGGCAACTAATGAAAAACTGTTTTTT.

A word on this clone: Germline and junction disagree at one end, which may indicate a read error. This rearrangement joins TRBV9 to TRBJ2-1; tentatively, D is TRBD1 (7 bases). This CDR3 has 16 amino acids. The germline V gene encodes CDR1 SGDLS and CDR2 YYNGEE. DNA of the CDR3: TGTGCCAGCAGCGTAGGGGGACAGCTGGACTACCATGAGCAGTTCTTC. Translation gives CASSVGGQLDYHEQFF.

The CDR3 DNA reads TGTGCCAGCACCCCCGGGGGGTATGGTAATCATGACTACACCTTC. Translating gives CASTPGGYGNHDYTF. The chain joins TRBV13 to TRBJ1-2, with D possibly being TRBD1 (5 bases). The germline gives CDR1 PRHDT, CDR2 FYEKMQ (reference sequence). The CDR3 spans 15 residues. Trimming took 7 bases from V and 10 from J, leaving 25 bases between them.

This chain uses TRBV6-5 with TRBJ1-2, with TRBD1 identical over 7 bases. CDR1 is MNHEY, CDR2 SVGAGI, per germline. The CDR3 runs to 15 residues. Trimming cost V 3 bases and J 4 bases; bases outside gene matches: 8. The CDR3 sequence is CASSYAQGTGYGYTF. CDR3 in DNA: TGTGCCAGCAGTTATGCACAGGGGACTGGCTATGGCTACACCTTC.

The chain recombines TRBV19 with TRBJ1-5; 11 bases match TRBD1. V dropped 5 bases and J dropped 6; count of bases not matched to a gene: 3. The CDR3 runs 14 residues. CDR1 and CDR2 (germline): LNHDA, SQIVND (reference sequence). CDR3 sequence (DNA): TGTGCCAGTAGTGGGACAGGGGGTGGTCAGCCCCAGCATTTT. Translating it yields CASSGTGGGQPQHF.

The chain has TRBV5-1 and TRBJ1-6, with TRBD1 matching over 9 bases. Trimming removed 4 bases from V and 7 bases from J; junction bases left unmatched: 18. The CDR3 consists of 19 residues. Looked up from germline, CDR1 is SGHRS and CDR2 is YFSETQ. CDR3 bases: TGCGCCAGCAGCCCCGCGGGGACAGGGTCCTCTTCAAGGAATTCACCCCTCCACTTT. Its protein is CASSPAGTGSSSRNSPLHF.

In regard to this clone: This specimen includes other DNA sequences encoding the same CDR3. The rearrangement links TRBV18 to TRBJ2-2, with 13 bases matching TRBD2. Germline CDR1 is KGHSH and CDR2 is LQKENI. After removal of 6 bases from V and 6 bases from J, the junction contained 4 bases not matched to a gene. This CDR3 comprises 15 residues. The CDR3 loop reads CASSPGLAGAGELFF. Here the CDR3 DNA reads TGTGCCAGCTCGCCCGGACTAGCGGGAGCCGGGGAGCTGTTTTTT.

The chain employs TRBV19 and TRBJ2-5; 8 positions match TRBD1. CDR3 size: 14 residues. V was pared by 5 bases and J by 5 bases, with 7 bases of the junction left unmatched. Germline loops: CDR1 LNHDA, CDR2 SQIVND (reference sequence). This CDR3 reads CASSADRAKETQYF. CDR3 nucleotides: TGTGCCAGTAGTGCGGACAGGGCGAAGGAGACCCAGTACTTC.

The V gene is TRBV5-5, the J gene TRBJ1-1; 7 nucleotides align to TRBD1. There are 13 residues in the CDR3. With V trimmed by 1 base and J by 4 bases, 1 base remained unmatched. The V gene's germline CDR1 is SGHKS and CDR2 YYEKEE (reference sequence). CDR3 region: CASSLTGVTEAFF. In nucleotides, the CDR3 is TGTGCCAGCAGCTTGACAGGGGTCACTGAAGCTTTCTTT.